The T cell receptor beta chain described here comes from a study of early T cells in non-severe SARS-CoV-2 infection. From the 5' RACE reads, TCRdb called clonotypes with MiXCR, one entry per CDR3 protein. Among 68,000 or so distinct CDR3 sequences listed, 12% were seen once. J was trimmed by 6 bases and V by 0 bases; bases with no gene match: 1. Germline CDR1 SGHRS, CDR2 YFSETQ. This CDR3 contains 14 residues. This chain joins TRBV5-1 and TRBJ2-2, with 8 nucleotides matching TRBD1. Sequencing used whole blood. The clonotype comes from an adult who was a healthcare worker with PCR-confirmed SARS-CoV-2 infection or an uninfected control (not recorded which). In nucleotides, the CDR3 is TGCGCCAGCAGCTTGGGACAGGGGCCCGGGGAGCTGTTTTTT. This encodes CASSLGQGPGELFF. Filled out from reference TRBV5-1 and TRBJ2-2, the complete variable domain reads KAGVTQTPRYLIKTRGQQVTLSCSPISGHRSVSWYQQTPGQGLQFLFEYFSETQRNKGNFPGRFSGRQFSNSRSEMNVSTLELGDSALYLCASSLGQGPGELFFGEGSRLTVL.